The 14 T cell receptor beta chains below were found in one sample sequenced in a study of blood T cell repertoires in COVID-19. Repertoires were generated with immunoSEQ multiplex PCR, while TCRdb's copy carries only in-frame clones and drops some. The profile shows some 500,000 clones, approximately 90% of them singletons. The sequencing input was PBMCs or T cells enriched from blood (not recorded which). These receptor sequences come from a woman between 40 and 50 years old who had recovered from COVID-19.

This chain joins TRBV27 and TRBJ1-1; TRBD1 is a possible D gene (6 bases). The germline gives CDR1 MNHEY, CDR2 SMNVEV (reference sequence). The CDR3 runs to 14 residues. Deletions cut 5 bases from V and 3 bases from J, with 13 bases between. CDR3: CASSEGVGYTEAFF. The CDR3 DNA reads as TGTGCCAGCAGTGAGGGGGTAGGGTACACTGAAGCTTTCTTT.

The gene calls are TRBV3-1 (or the pseudogene TRBV3-2) and TRBJ2-5; 9 bases line up with TRBD1. V was pared by 4 bases and J by 4 bases, with 10 bases of the junction left unmatched. Looked up from germline, CDR1 is LGHDT and CDR2 is YNNKEL (reference sequence). The length of the CDR3 is 16 residues. The CDR3 DNA is TGTGCCAGCAGCCTAATATACAGGGGGCGCGGAGAGACCCAGTACTTC. Protein: CASSLIYRGRGETQYF.

The rearrangement links TRBV3-1 (or the pseudogene TRBV3-2) to TRBJ2-3, with D unresolved. This CDR3 spans 15 amino acids. Per the germline V gene, CDR1 is LGHDT and CDR2 is YNNKEL (reference sequence). The V end was cut by 1 base, the J end by 4 bases, with 12 bases between. The CDR3 DNA follows: TGTGCCAGCAGCCAAGGGCCACTACGGGCAGATACGCAGTATTTT. Protein sequence: CASSQGPLRADTQYF.

The genes are TRBV9 and TRBJ2-2; maybe TRBD1 (5 bases). CDR1 SGDLS and CDR2 YYNGEE come from the germline V gene. V was pared by 0 bases and J by 5 bases, with 11 bases between. This CDR3 has 15 amino acids. The CDR3, as DNA: TGTGCCAGCAGCGTAGAAGTCAGGGTGACCGGGGAGCTGTTTTTT. Amino acid sequence: CASSVEVRVTGELFF.

The V gene is TRBV6-5, the J gene TRBJ2-7; 7 bases are a match to TRBD1. Trimming took 7 bases from V and 3 from J; bases not matched to a gene: 6. Germline-derived CDR1 and CDR2 are MNHEY and SVGAGI. The CDR3 spans 13 residues. CDR3 region: CASKPGQIYEQYF. The CDR3 coding sequence is TGTGCCAGCAAACCGGGACAGATCTACGAGCAGTACTTC.

V usage is TRBV12-3 or TRBV12-4 and J usage is TRBJ1-3; D is unclear. With 7 bases removed from V and 4 bases from J, the gap between germline ends came to 8 bases. The CDR3 covers 12 residues. The CDR3, as DNA: TGTGCCAGCAACTTACAGGGAAACACCATATATTTT. It specifies CASNLQGNTIYF.

The chain joins TRBV18 to TRBJ2-7, with D possibly being TRBD2 (6 bases). CDR1 is KGHSH and CDR2 is LQKENI in the germline V gene. The germline V and J ends were trimmed by 2 bases and 6 bases, with 20 bases remaining between them. CDR3 length equals 16 residues. CDR3: CASSPGFAGLTAEQYF. CDR3 nucleotides: TGTGCCAGCTCACCAGGGTTTGCGGGACTTACTGCCGAGCAGTACTTC.

The chain is built from TRBV4-1 and TRBJ2-3; 8 bases align to TRBD2. The junction had 12 bases not matched to a gene; V was cut back by 0 bases and J by 1 base. CDR1 and CDR2 (germline): MGHRA, YSYEKL. CDR3 size: 19 residues. The chain's CDR3 is CASSQDRAGGVSRTDTQYF. The DNA for the CDR3 is TGCGCCAGCAGCCAAGATCGGGCGGGAGGAGTATCCCGCACAGATACGCAGTATTTT.

The chain employs TRBV11-3 and TRBJ1-1, with TRBD1 identical over 7 bases. This CDR3 is built from 14 residues. The V gene end was trimmed by 3 bases and the J gene end by 3 bases; junction bases not matched to a gene: 4. Germline V gives CDR1 SGHNT, CDR2 YENEEA. CDR3 loop: CASSLKGAYTEAFF. The CDR3 DNA reads TGTGCCAGCAGCTTGAAGGGGGCGTACACTGAAGCTTTCTTT.

A word on this clone: The same CDR3 can be traced to other DNA sequences in this sample. This sequence joins TRBV20-1 and TRBJ2-1; no firm D call. The germline gives CDR1 DFQATT, CDR2 SNEGSKA (reference sequence). V dropped 3 bases and J dropped 7 bases, with 4 bases sitting between them. The CDR3 has 10 residues. The CDR3 loop is CSASRNEQFF. The CDR3 nucleotides are TGCAGTGCTAGTCGTAATGAGCAGTTCTTC.

The chain combines TRBV5-1 with TRBJ2-5; 10 nucleotides agree with TRBD1. The germline gives CDR1 SGHRS, CDR2 YFSETQ. The CDR3 is made up of 17 amino acids. With 6 bases clipped from V and 3 bases from J, the junction kept 14 bases outside the gene matches. The CDR3 loop reads CASIARASGTGEETQYF. Written as DNA, the CDR3 is TGCGCCAGCATTGCTAGGGCCTCCGGGACAGGGGAAGAGACCCAGTACTTC.

This clone was seen a few times. The chain employs TRBV28 and TRBJ1-4; D is unclear. The germline V gene has CDR1 MDHEN and CDR2 SYDVKM. The V and J ends lost 7 bases and 8 bases respectively, with 11 bases between them. This CDR3 region has 12 residues. CDR3 bases: TGTGCCAGCACCCAAAGCAGGGAAAAACTGTTTTTT. Its translation: CASTQSREKLFF.

The chain employs TRBV12-5 and TRBJ1-2; the match to TRBD1 covers 9 bases. CDR1 and CDR2 from the germline V gene are LGHNT and FRNRAP. The CDR3 consists of 14 residues. The V and J ends lost 1 base and 8 bases, in that order; junction bases with no gene match: 5. CDR3 DNA sequence: TGTGCTAGTGGTTTGGAAACAGGGGGCTACGGCTACACCTTC. Translating gives CASGLETGGYGYTF.

The chain uses TRBV11-3 and TRBJ2-7; 8 bases fit TRBD2. Trimming removed 4 bases from V and 3 bases from J; junction bases left unmatched: 2. There are 13 residues in the CDR3. Germline lookup yields CDR1 SGHNT and CDR2 YENEEA. The CDR3 DNA follows: TGTGCCAGCAGCTCCGGGACTAGCTACGAGCAGTACTTC. It specifies CASSSGTSYEQYF.